What follows is one T cell receptor (beta chain) and its context. What it binds is not known. The source of the sample is a study of cytomegalovirus exposure and HLA in healthy donors. Assay: immunoSEQ multiplex PCR; the TCRdb copy retains only in-frame clones and omits some. The table records about 220,000 clones, around nine tenths of them present only once. Looked up from germline, CDR1 is SGHRS and CDR2 is YFSETQ. The V end was cut by 0 bases, the J end by 4 bases, with 12 bases between. The CDR3 runs to 15 residues. Findings and caveats of the study: The study designated about 160 TCR beta chains cytomegalovirus-associated.

The chain combines TRBV5-1 with TRBJ2-3; a weak D match, TRBD1 (7 bases). The sequenced material came from PBMCs. The clonotype comes from a woman aged 18 to 35 in good health and CMV-seronegative. This CDR3 is CASSLEGRGADTQYF. CDR3 sequence (DNA): TGCGCCAGCAGCTTGGAGGGCAGGGGGGCAGATACGCAGTATTTT.